This TCR beta chain emerged from a study of shared clonotypes between healthy human individuals. The wider study: The cohort comprised a couple of women and a few men. Their ages spanned 18 to 49 years.

It was around 0.3 ug DNA, approximately 30,000 T cell genomes, that went into each replicate PCR of unsorted PBMC. The sequenced material, unsorted PBMC DNA, was run on ten immunoSEQ deep assay plates. Clones were read by immunoSEQ multiplex PCR, and TCRdb kept only the in-frame ones, dropping some. The sample lists more than 450,000 clones, 70% to 80% occurring once. The donors were adults (healthy and HIV-negative) with no recent acute infections or vaccinations. The ends lost 1 base at V and 11 bases at J; junction bases unmatched: 4. The CDR3 loop spans 13 amino acids. Germline loops: CDR1 SGHDT, CDR2 YYEEEE. In its sample, this clone was seen once.

V is TRBV5-6 and J is TRBJ2-1; 9 positions agree with TRBD2. Input material: PBMCs. This receptor was obtained from a woman aged 40 to 50 in good health. Some clones in this sample may be carry-over from other donors' samples. The CDR3 protein is CASSLTAGGQQFF. The CDR3 DNA follows: TGTGCCAGCAGCTTGACGGCGGGAGGGCAGCAGTTCTTC.